The next 32 T cell receptor beta chains were all read from a single sample in a study of early T cells in non-severe SARS-CoV-2 infection. In TCRdb, the 5' RACE reads were re-called with MiXCR into one record per CDR3 protein. The data show more than 20,000 distinct CDR3 sequences, around 5.8% seen once. The sample was whole blood. The receptor source for this set is an adult who was a healthcare worker with PCR-confirmed SARS-CoV-2 infection or an uninfected control (not recorded which).

The V gene is TRBV9, the J gene TRBJ2-1, with D perhaps TRBD1 (5 bases). The CDR3 extends over 13 amino acids. V was pared by 3 bases and J by 10 bases, with 14 bases between. The germline V gene encodes CDR1 SGDLS and CDR2 YYNGEE. The CDR3 DNA sequence: TGTGCCAGCAGCGGAATGGAGTACAGGGAGCAGTTCTTC. Encoded protein: CASSGMEYREQFF.

This clonotype was recorded at least ten times. The CDR3, as DNA: TGTGCCAGCAGCCGAGGGGGCAAGTCCTCTGGAAACACCATATATTTT. Residues: CASSRGGKSSGNTIYF. V and J are TRBV7-3 and TRBJ1-3, with 7 positions matching TRBD1. Trimming took 5 bases from V and 0 from J; bases not matched to a gene: 7. Germline lookup yields CDR1 SGHTA and CDR2 FQGTGA. The CDR3 is 16 residues long.

The table lists this clonotype with many counts. The CDR3 nucleotides are TGTGCCAGCAGCCAGGGACAGGGGCACTACGAGCAGTACTTC. It yields the protein CASSQGQGHYEQYF. V gene TRBV11-2 combines with J gene TRBJ2-7, with TRBD1 matching 10 bases. Germline CDR1 SGHAT, CDR2 FQNNGV. This CDR3 has 14 residues. V was clipped by 5 bases and J by 3 bases; unmatched bases: 4.

This clonotype showed up many times. This chain uses TRBV7-2 with TRBJ2-7; TRBD1 agrees at 7 bases. The germline V gene has CDR1 SGHTA and CDR2 FQGNSA. CDR3 length equals 13 residues. The V gene end was trimmed by 5 bases and the J gene end by 4 bases; junction bases not matched to a gene: 5. CDR3 sequence (DNA): TGTGCCAGCAGCCCCGGGACAGAATACGAGCAGTACTTC. The encoded protein is CASSPGTEYEQYF.

This clonotype is medium-sized in the sample. The chain has TRBV20-1 and TRBJ1-6, with 8 bases identical to TRBD1. The CDR3 covers 15 residues. Trimming removed 5 bases from V and 2 bases from J; junction bases left unmatched: 5. Germline lookup yields CDR1 DFQATT and CDR2 SNEGSKA (reference sequence). CDR3 amino acids: CSADRGGTYNSPLHF. Written as DNA, the CDR3 is TGCAGTGCTGACAGGGGTGGCACCTATAATTCACCCCTCCACTTT.

The V gene is TRBV29-1, the J gene TRBJ2-7; no clear D. CDR1 is SQVTM, CDR2 ANQGSEA, per germline. The CDR3 has 13 amino acids. Trimming shortened V by 3 bases and J by 3 bases, and 12 bases separated the two germline ends. In DNA form, the CDR3 reads TGCAGCGTTGAGAGCCCCTGGAGCTACGAGCAGTACTTC. Its translation: CSVESPWSYEQYF.

This clonotype has ten or more counts. The genes are TRBV11-2 and TRBJ1-2; 8 bases match TRBD1. Germline CDR1 is SGHAT and CDR2 is FQNNGV. V lost 5 bases, J lost 0 bases, and 5 bases stayed unmatched. This CDR3 has 15 residues. CDR3 sequence: CASSPRTGPNYGYTF. CDR3 coding DNA: TGTGCCAGCAGCCCGCGGACAGGGCCTAACTATGGCTACACCTTC.

This clonotype showed up just a few times. The J gene is TRBJ2-7, the V gene TRBV9; perhaps D is TRBD1 or TRBD2 (5 bases each). CDR3 length: 15 residues. The germline gives CDR1 SGDLS, CDR2 YYNGEE. V was trimmed by 4 bases and J by 2 bases, leaving 16 bases between them. The CDR3 sequence: CASSSRDRGPYEQYF. The CDR3 nucleotides are TGTGCCAGCAGCTCCCGGGACCGCGGCCCCTACGAGCAGTACTTC.

This clonotype came up a few times. This chain connects TRBV20-1 to TRBJ2-3; 7 bases match TRBD1. The CDR3 runs to 17 residues. Losses at the gene ends were 5 bases for V and 0 bases for J; bases not matched to a gene: 14. Germline lookup yields CDR1 DFQATT and CDR2 SNEGSKA (reference sequence). The CDR3 spells CSAAPLQTGKSTDTQYF. In DNA, the CDR3 is TGCAGTGCTGCCCCCCTTCAGACAGGGAAGAGCACAGATACGCAGTATTTT.

This clonotype has at least ten counts. The chain has TRBV6-5 and TRBJ1-1; possible D gene TRBD1, 5 bases. The length of the CDR3 is 15 residues. Germline V CDR1 and CDR2: MNHEY, SVGAGI. The V end was cut by 5 bases, the J end by 4 bases, with 17 bases between. CDR3: CASSQHSGSRTEAFF. The DNA of the CDR3 is TGTGCCAGCAGTCAGCACTCAGGGTCTCGCACTGAAGCTTTCTTT.

This clonotype was detected ten times or more. The V call is TRBV20-1, the J call TRBJ1-2; TRBD1 matches at 7 bases. The V segment lost 5 bases and the J segment 4 bases; nucleotides outside the gene matches: 7. Germline V gene data show CDR1 as DFQATT and CDR2 as SNEGSKA (reference sequence). This CDR3 spans 13 amino acids. The CDR3 DNA follows: TGCAGTGCTCGGGACAGTTATATCTATGGCTACACCTTC. It yields the protein CSARDSYIYGYTF.

This clonotype was seen repeatedly, ten times or more. The CDR3 region is CSIRDSRYEQYF. The CDR3 nucleotides read TGCAGCATCCGGGACAGCCGCTACGAGCAGTACTTC. The V call is TRBV29-1, the J call TRBJ2-7, with 7 nucleotides matching TRBD1. Germline V gene sequence: CDR1 SQVTM, CDR2 ANQGSEA. V trimming: 8 bases; J trimming: 3 bases; junction bases outside the gene matches: 7. The CDR3 covers 12 residues.

This clonotype was recorded many times. V usage is TRBV5-6 and J usage is TRBJ1-1; no clear D. The CDR3 is made up of 13 amino acids. CDR1 is SGHDT, CDR2 YYEEEE, per germline. Trimming took 4 bases from V and 2 from J, leaving 9 bases between them. CDR3 amino acids: CASSQSKNTEAFF. CDR3 nucleotides: TGTGCCAGCAGCCAATCAAAAAACACTGAAGCTTTCTTT.

This clonotype showed up many times. The V gene is TRBV7-2, the J gene TRBJ1-6; TRBD1 might be the D (6 bases). The CDR3 runs 17 residues. Germline CDR1 and CDR2: SGHTA and FQGNSA. V lost 5 bases to trimming and J lost 9 bases, with 23 bases between them. CDR3 DNA: TGTGCCAGCAGCCCCCCCGTCGGGGGGCAATTCGGTTCACCCCTCCACTTT. Amino acid sequence: CASSPPVGGQFGSPLHF.

In its sample, this clonotype was seen many times. V gene TRBV28 combines with J gene TRBJ2-2, with 8 bases aligning to TRBD1. With V trimmed by 6 bases and J by 2 bases, 2 bases remained unmatched. This CDR3 has 14 amino acids. Germline V gene data show CDR1 as MDHEN and CDR2 as SYDVKM. The CDR3 region is CASSGTGNTGELFF. CDR3 in DNA: TGTGCCAGCAGCGGGACAGGCAACACCGGGGAGCTGTTTTTT.

This clonotype was seen ten or more times. The chain couples TRBV6-1 to TRBJ2-5; D gene ambiguous. CDR1 and CDR2 from the germline V gene are MNHNS and SASEGT. The CDR3 sequence is 11 residues long. Trimming took off 4 bases at V and 4 bases at J, with 4 bases between the two ends. CDR3 sequence reads: CASSGRETQYF. The CDR3 nucleotides are TGTGCCAGCAGTGGGCGAGAGACCCAGTACTTC.

This clonotype is medium-sized in the sample. The chain carries TRBV11-2 and TRBJ2-1, with 12 bases matching TRBD2. Germline V gene data show CDR1 as SGHAT and CDR2 as FQNNGV. J lost 0 bases, V lost 5 bases, and 11 bases had no gene match. The CDR3 is 19 residues long. The CDR3 loop reads CASSPQLAGGWSSYNEQFF. As DNA, the CDR3 is TGTGCCAGCAGCCCACAACTAGCGGGGGGCTGGAGCTCCTACAATGAGCAGTTCTTC.

This clonotype was counted ten times or more. The CDR3 protein is CSATLATGSYEQYF. The CDR3 nucleotides read TGCAGTGCTACCCTAGCGACCGGCAGCTACGAGCAGTACTTC. The rearrangement joins TRBV20-1 to TRBJ2-7; D possibly corresponds to TRBD2 (6 bases). The V gene's germline CDR1 is DFQATT and CDR2 SNEGSKA (reference sequence). Trimming took off 4 bases at V and 3 bases at J, with 16 bases between the two ends. The length of the CDR3 is 14 residues.

This clonotype was seen ten or more times. The V and J genes are TRBV18 and TRBJ2-7; D remains unclear. Germline V gene lookup returns CDR1 KGHSH and CDR2 LQKENI. Deletions cut 2 bases from V and 3 bases from J, with 8 bases between. This CDR3 has 13 amino acids. This chain's CDR3 is CASSPGTLYEQYF. CDR3 nucleotide sequence: TGTGCCAGCTCACCAGGAACACTCTACGAGCAGTACTTC.

This chain links TRBV12-3 or TRBV12-4 with TRBJ2-5, with no clear D. The CDR3 loop spans 13 amino acids. Trimming removed 2 bases from V and 0 bases from J, with 4 bases in between. CDR3 sequence reads: CASSLSHQETQYF. The CDR3 DNA reads as TGTGCCAGCAGTTTAAGCCACCAAGAGACCCAGTACTTC.

At least ten counts were recorded for this clonotype. The chain joins TRBV6-5 to TRBJ2-6; tentative D call: TRBD2 (5 bases). Germline V gene lookup returns CDR1 MNHEY and CDR2 SVGAGI. V shed 5 bases and J shed 3 bases, with 20 bases lying between them. The CDR3 runs 18 residues. This CDR3 is CASSRTWELGGGANVLTF. In nucleotides, the CDR3 is TGTGCCAGCAGTCGAACCTGGGAGCTGGGTGGTGGGGCCAACGTCCTGACTTTC.

This clonotype is medium-sized (0.01 to 0.1%) by share. The V and J genes are TRBV28 and TRBJ2-1; TRBD1 matches 9 bases. This CDR3 contains 15 residues. Unmatched junction bases numbered 5, after V lost 4 bases and J lost 4 bases. The germline V gene encodes CDR1 MDHEN and CDR2 SYDVKM. CDR3 nucleotide sequence: TGTGCCAGCAGTTCCCCCGGGACAGGGTACAATGAGCAGTTCTTC. Its translation is CASSSPGTGYNEQFF.

V is TRBV19 and J is TRBJ1-4, with 10 bases lining up with TRBD1. This CDR3 spans 15 amino acids. Trimming cost V 6 bases and J 10 bases; bases outside gene matches: 11. Germline V gene lookup returns CDR1 LNHDA and CDR2 SQIVND (reference sequence). The CDR3 nucleotides read TGTGCCAGTAGGCCGGGACAGGGGATGATCGGAAAACTGTTTTTT. This sequence encodes CASRPGQGMIGKLFF. Full variable domain (remainder filled in from reference TRBV19 and TRBJ1-4): DGGITQSPKYLFRKEGQNVTLSCEQNLNHDAMYWYRQDPGQGLRLIYYSQIVNDFQKGDIAEGYSVSREKKESFPLTVTSAQKNPTAFYLCASRPGQGMIGKLFFGSGTQLSVL.

This clonotype has ten or more counts. This chain uses TRBV7-2 with TRBJ2-5; 12 bases are shared with TRBD2. Germline V gene data show CDR1 as SGHTA and CDR2 as FQGNSA. The V and J ends lost 6 bases and 4 bases, in that order; junction bases with no gene match: 9. The CDR3 spans 16 residues. Here the CDR3 reads CASRQASGGAPETQYF. The CDR3 nucleotides read TGTGCCAGCAGACAGGCTAGCGGGGGGGCCCCAGAGACCCAGTACTTC. The full variable domain, its missing parts supplied by reference TRBV7-2 and TRBJ2-5, is GAGVSQSPSNKVTEKGKDVELRCDPISGHTALYWYRQSLGQGLEFLIYFQGNSAPDKSGLPSDRFSAERTGGSVSTLTIQRTQQEDSAVYLCASRQASGGAPETQYFGPGTRLLVL.

This clonotype has at least ten counts. The chain combines TRBV19 with TRBJ1-2, with D possibly TRBD1 on 5 matching bases. The CDR3 is made up of 14 amino acids. Looked up from germline, CDR1 is LNHDA and CDR2 is SQIVND (reference sequence). V lost 7 bases and J 0 bases, leaving 12 bases between the germline ends. The CDR3 DNA is TGTGCCAGTAAACCGGGGCCCACTAACTATGGCTACACCTTC. This translates into CASKPGPTNYGYTF.

J is TRBJ2-1 and V is TRBV5-1; no clear D. The CDR3 extends over 11 amino acids. V gave up 4 bases and J gave up 5 bases, with 4 bases separating them. Germline assignment: CDR1 SGHRS and CDR2 YFSETQ. The CDR3 DNA reads TGCGCCAGCAGCCCTAACAATGAGCAGTTCTTC. Encoded protein: CASSPNNEQFF.

The V gene is TRBV6-5, the J gene TRBJ1-1; D possibly corresponds to TRBD1 (6 bases). The V and J ends lost 8 bases and 2 bases respectively, with 18 bases between them. The germline gives CDR1 MNHEY, CDR2 SVGAGI. This CDR3 comprises 15 residues. CDR3 protein: CASSPTGTQNTEAFF. Here the CDR3 DNA reads TGTGCCAGCTCCCCCACCGGGACACAAAACACTGAAGCTTTCTTT.

Sample share makes this clonotype medium-sized. This rearrangement joins TRBV5-1 to TRBJ1-1; 11 bases match TRBD1. With 7 bases clipped from V and 1 base from J, the junction kept 12 bases outside the gene matches. The CDR3 has 17 amino acids. CDR1 is SGHRS and CDR2 is YFSETQ in the germline V gene. The CDR3 reads CASRSPRTGGGNTEAFF. The CDR3 region has the DNA TGCGCCAGCCGCTCCCCACGGACAGGGGGCGGGAACACTGAAGCTTTCTTT.

This clonotype was counted ten times or more. The gene calls are TRBV5-1 and TRBJ1-1; D is unresolved. This CDR3 comprises 13 residues. Germline V lookup: CDR1 SGHRS, CDR2 YFSETQ. The ends were cut back, 3 bases at V and 4 bases at J, with 10 bases in the middle. CDR3 bases: TGCGCCAGCAGCTCCAACGGAATCACTGAAGCTTTCTTT. This gives the protein CASSSNGITEAFF. The complete variable domain, with remaining parts taken from reference TRBV5-1 and TRBJ1-1, reads KAGVTQTPRYLIKTRGQQVTLSCSPISGHRSVSWYQQTPGQGLQFLFEYFSETQRNKGNFPGRFSGRQFSNSRSEMNVSTLELGDSALYLCASSSNGITEAFFGQGTRLTVV.

The sample holds many counts of this clonotype. This chain uses TRBV6-1 with TRBJ2-2; 7 nucleotides line up with TRBD2. The trim removed 4 bases at V and 0 bases at J, leaving 5 bases unmatched. The germline V gene has CDR1 MNHNS and CDR2 SASEGT. The CDR3 loop spans 16 amino acids. The CDR3 sequence is CASSGVAGANTGELFF. The CDR3 DNA follows: TGTGCCAGCAGTGGGGTGGCGGGAGCGAACACCGGGGAGCTGTTTTTT.

This clonotype appeared many times. V gene TRBV11-2 combines with J gene TRBJ1-2; no firm D call. The V and J ends lost 2 bases and 4 bases respectively, with 8 bases between them. Germline CDR1 reads SGHAT; CDR2 reads FQNNGV. This CDR3 spans 13 amino acids. CDR3 residues: CASSLREPYGYTF. As DNA, the CDR3 is TGTGCCAGCAGCTTACGGGAGCCCTATGGCTACACCTTC.

This clonotype ranks as medium-sized. This chain joins TRBV20-1 and TRBJ2-1; D tentatively fits TRBD1 or TRBD2 (6 bases each). Germline V gene sequence: CDR1 DFQATT, CDR2 SNEGSKA (reference sequence). The V and J ends lost 3 bases and 5 bases respectively, with 11 bases between them. The CDR3 has 13 amino acids. The CDR3 DNA reads as TGCAGTGCTAGGGGGGGCGGAAACAATGAGCAGTTCTTC. Translating it yields CSARGGGNNEQFF.